This T cell receptor (beta chain) was sequenced during a study of blood T cell repertoires in COVID-19. For the study at large: Collection of acute and convalescent COVID-19 samples took place in the United States, Italy and Spain. T cells, B-cell-depleted T cells, or PBMCs provided the cDNA or gDNA that served as material.

Participants reported their clinical history, and cohort assignment relied on those reports. This clone is a singleton in its sample. The germline CDR1 and CDR2 sequences are GTSNPN and SVGIG (reference sequence). Deletions cut 0 bases from V and 4 bases from J, with 7 bases between. This CDR3 spans 13 amino acids. As processed by the authors: For nucleated cells, counts were estimated from reference gene primer amplification. Some clones are missing from TCRdb's copy, which holds only in-frame ones; the method was immunoSEQ multiplex PCR. The V and J calls and clone size come from that table; D and trimming were worked out from the DNA. The data show some 140,000 clones, roughly 80% seen once.

The TCR was taken from a man aged 40-55 years with acute COVID-19. The rearrangement joins TRBV30 to TRBJ1-5, with D unclear. Sequencing was performed on PBMCs or T cells enriched from blood (not recorded which). The CDR3 region is CAWSVRVNQPQHF. CDR3 bases: TGTGCCTGGAGTGTACGGGTTAATCAGCCCCAGCATTTT.